Listed below are T cell receptor beta chains from one sample, sequenced in a study of blood T cell repertoires in COVID-19. The repertoire was sequenced with immunoSEQ multiplex PCR; TCRdb's copy has only in-frame clones and lacks some. The sample consists of 130,000 to 150,000 clones, 75% to 90% of them appearing once. The sample was PBMCs or T cells enriched from blood (not recorded which). All receptors derive from a man aged 55 to 69 who had recovered from COVID-19. The CDR3 runs from the conserved cysteine through the conserved F or W. The order of the fields is CDR3 protein, CDR3 DNA, clone size, V gene, D gene, J gene, CDR3 length. A D gene is named only where the DNA matches it firmly. Size values are once, few and many counts, or a class for expanded clones, and some rows have none.

CDR3 protein: CASKSGQGYYGYTF
CDR3 DNA: TGTGCCAGCAAATCCGGACAGGGCTATTATGGCTACACCTTC
clone size: -
V gene: TRBV6-6
D gene: TRBD1
J gene: TRBJ1-2
CDR3 length: 14

CDR3 protein: CSVLYGREVGGGYTF
CDR3 DNA: TGCAGCGTTCTCTACGGACGGGAGGTAGGGGGTGGCTACACCTTC
clone size: -
V gene: TRBV29-1
D gene: -
J gene: TRBJ1-2
CDR3 length: 15

CDR3 protein: CASSVGASGRIFNEQFF
CDR3 DNA: TGTGCCAGCAGCGTAGGGGCTAGCGGGCGCATTTTCAATGAGCAGTTCTTC
clone size: -
V gene: TRBV9
D gene: TRBD2
J gene: TRBJ2-1
CDR3 length: 17

CDR3 protein: CASSQTGLATNEQFF
CDR3 DNA: TGCGCCAGCAGCCAAACGGGACTAGCGACAAATGAGCAGTTCTTC
clone size: -
V gene: TRBV4-1
D gene: TRBD2
J gene: TRBJ2-1
CDR3 length: 15

CDR3 protein: CAWSGRVREQFF
CDR3 DNA: TGTGCCTGGAGCGGTCGGGTGAGGGAGCAGTTCTTC
clone size: once
V gene: TRBV30
D gene: -
J gene: TRBJ2-1
CDR3 length: 12

CDR3 protein: CASSGTRGGTGELFF
CDR3 DNA: TGTGCCAGCAGCGGGACTAGAGGGGGGACCGGGGAGCTGTTTTTT
clone size: -
V gene: TRBV9
D gene: -
J gene: TRBJ2-2
CDR3 length: 15

CDR3 protein: CASSRLGGEDSYEQYF
CDR3 DNA: TGTGCCAGCAGCCGACTAGGGGGCGAGGATTCCTACGAGCAGTACTTC
clone size: -
V gene: TRBV14
D gene: -
J gene: TRBJ2-7
CDR3 length: 16

CDR3 protein: CASSVTSGRVGGELFF
CDR3 DNA: TGTGCCAGCAGCGTAACTAGCGGGAGGGTTGGCGGGGAGCTGTTTTTT
clone size: few
V gene: TRBV9
D gene: TRBD2
J gene: TRBJ2-2
CDR3 length: 16

CDR3 protein: CASSLEAGFGEAFF
CDR3 DNA: TGTGCCAGCAGCTTGGAGGCAGGGTTCGGTGAAGCTTTCTTT
clone size: -
V gene: TRBV5-6
D gene: -
J gene: TRBJ1-1
CDR3 length: 14

CDR3 protein: CAISDRGQGPNSPLHF
CDR3 DNA: TGTGCCATCAGTGATCGGGGACAGGGGCCGAATTCACCCCTCCACTTT
clone size: once
V gene: TRBV10-3
D gene: TRBD1
J gene: TRBJ1-6
CDR3 length: 16

CDR3 protein: CASTPSGAAYNEQFF
CDR3 DNA: TGTGCCAGCACCCCTTCTGGCGCGGCCTACAATGAGCAGTTCTTC
clone size: -
V gene: TRBV27
D gene: -
J gene: TRBJ2-1
CDR3 length: 15

CDR3 protein: CASSQDPPYEQYF
CDR3 DNA: TGTGCCAGCAGCCAAGATCCCCCTTACGAGCAGTACTTC
clone size: once
V gene: TRBV3-1/TRBV3-2
D gene: -
J gene: TRBJ2-7
CDR3 length: 13

CDR3 protein: CASSSRESGELFF
CDR3 DNA: TGTGCCAGCAGCTCACGGGAGTCCGGGGAGCTGTTTTTT
clone size: -
V gene: TRBV7-3
D gene: -
J gene: TRBJ2-2
CDR3 length: 13

CDR3 protein: CASSQVGGATDTQYF
CDR3 DNA: TGTGCCAGCAGCCAAGTTGGCGGGGCCACAGATACGCAGTATTTT
clone size: -
V gene: TRBV4-2
D gene: -
J gene: TRBJ2-3
CDR3 length: 15

CDR3 protein: CASSGTGTSGYEQFF
CDR3 DNA: TGTGCCAGCAGTGGTACCGGGACTAGCGGGTATGAGCAGTTCTTC
clone size: -
V gene: TRBV6-4
D gene: TRBD2
J gene: TRBJ2-1
CDR3 length: 15

CDR3 protein: CASSLGSSYEQYF
CDR3 DNA: TGTGCCAGCAGCTTAGGGAGCTCCTACGAGCAGTACTTC
clone size: -
V gene: TRBV11-2
D gene: -
J gene: TRBJ2-7
CDR3 length: 13

CDR3 protein: CASSQLTPGTLEETQYF
CDR3 DNA: TGTGCCAGCAGCCAACTAACCCCGGGGACACTTGAAGAGACCCAGTACTTC
clone size: -
V gene: TRBV14
D gene: -
J gene: TRBJ2-5
CDR3 length: 17

CDR3 protein: CASSSRRGQPQHF
CDR3 DNA: TGTGCCAGCAGTTCACGCCGGGGTCAGCCCCAGCATTTT
clone size: -
V gene: TRBV28
D gene: -
J gene: TRBJ1-5
CDR3 length: 13

CDR3 protein: CAWSRTGRVLGYTF
CDR3 DNA: TGTGCCTGGAGTCGGACAGGGAGGGTATTGGGCTACACCTTC
clone size: -
V gene: TRBV30
D gene: TRBD1
J gene: TRBJ1-2
CDR3 length: 14

CDR3 protein: CASGNTLLAKNIQYF
CDR3 DNA: TGTGCCTCGGGGAACACCCTGCTAGCCAAAAACATTCAGTACTTC
clone size: -
V gene: TRBV10-3
D gene: -
J gene: TRBJ2-4
CDR3 length: 15

CDR3 protein: CASSQGGDGGAVYTQYF
CDR3 DNA: TGTGCCAGCAGCCAAGGTGGCGACGGGGGGGCGGTTTATACGCAGTATTTT
clone size: -
V gene: TRBV3-1/TRBV3-2
D gene: TRBD2
J gene: TRBJ2-3
CDR3 length: 17

CDR3 protein: CATGHSGANVLTF
CDR3 DNA: TGTGCCACCGGGCACTCTGGGGCCAACGTCCTGACTTTC
clone size: -
V gene: TRBV15
D gene: -
J gene: TRBJ2-6
CDR3 length: 13

CDR3 protein: CASSSPTGGSEAFF
CDR3 DNA: TGTGCCAGCAGCTCTCCCACGGGGGGGTCTGAAGCTTTCTTT
clone size: -
V gene: TRBV5-4
D gene: -
J gene: TRBJ1-1
CDR3 length: 14

CDR3 protein: CASSSTGTGRAFF
CDR3 DNA: TGTGCCAGCAGCTCCACAGGGACCGGGCGGGCTTTCTTT
clone size: -
V gene: TRBV6-5
D gene: -
J gene: TRBJ1-1
CDR3 length: 13

CDR3 protein: CASSFGTGRGYNEQYF
CDR3 DNA: TGTGCCAGCAGCTTCGGGACAGGGAGGGGGTACAACGAGCAGTACTTC
clone size: -
V gene: TRBV7-8
D gene: TRBD1
J gene: TRBJ2-7
CDR3 length: 16

CDR3 protein: CASSFFDRVESFF
CDR3 DNA: TGTGCCAGCAGTTTCTTCGACAGGGTAGAATCTTTCTTT
clone size: -
V gene: TRBV6-2/TRBV6-3
D gene: TRBD1
J gene: TRBJ1-1
CDR3 length: 13

CDR3 protein: CASTPRERGTQYF
CDR3 DNA: TGTGCCAGCACCCCAAGGGAGCGGGGTACGCAGTATTTT
clone size: -
V gene: TRBV7-8
D gene: TRBD2
J gene: TRBJ2-3
CDR3 length: 13

CDR3 protein: CSVLIGGLGNTIYF
CDR3 DNA: TGCAGCGTCCTCATCGGGGGACTGGGAAACACCATATATTTT
clone size: -
V gene: TRBV29-1
D gene: -
J gene: TRBJ1-3
CDR3 length: 14

CDR3 protein: CASSLVGSGTYEQYF
CDR3 DNA: TGTGCCAGCAGTTTGGTTGGAAGCGGGACCTACGAGCAGTACTTC
clone size: -
V gene: TRBV28
D gene: TRBD2
J gene: TRBJ2-7
CDR3 length: 15

CDR3 protein: CATSRDLGQGNTEAFF
CDR3 DNA: TGTGCCACCAGCAGAGATCTAGGGCAGGGGAACACTGAAGCTTTCTTT
clone size: -
V gene: TRBV15
D gene: -
J gene: TRBJ1-1
CDR3 length: 16

CDR3 protein: CASSFGGNEQFF
CDR3 DNA: TGTGCCAGCAGTTTCGGGGGGAATGAGCAGTTCTTC
clone size: -
V gene: TRBV12-3/TRBV12-4
D gene: TRBD2
J gene: TRBJ2-1
CDR3 length: 12

CDR3 protein: CASSLPGLAKNIQYF
CDR3 DNA: TGTGCCAGCAGTTTGCCAGGGTTAGCCAAAAACATTCAGTACTTC
clone size: -
V gene: TRBV28
D gene: -
J gene: TRBJ2-4
CDR3 length: 15

CDR3 protein: CASSVRDTNQPQHF
CDR3 DNA: TGTGCCAGTAGTGTCCGGGACACCAATCAGCCCCAGCATTTT
clone size: once
V gene: TRBV19
D gene: -
J gene: TRBJ1-5
CDR3 length: 14

CDR3 protein: CASSLSNYEQYF
CDR3 DNA: TGTGCCAGCAGTCTGAGTAACTACGAGCAGTACTTC
clone size: -
V gene: TRBV28
D gene: -
J gene: TRBJ2-7
CDR3 length: 12

CDR3 protein: CASSPETGSTYNEQFF
CDR3 DNA: TGTGCCAGCAGCCCCGAGACAGGCTCGACCTACAATGAGCAGTTCTTC
clone size: -
V gene: TRBV28
D gene: -
J gene: TRBJ2-1
CDR3 length: 16

CDR3 protein: CSVERGTQYF
CDR3 DNA: TGCAGCGTTGAACGGGGGACGCAGTATTTT
clone size: -
V gene: TRBV29-1
D gene: -
J gene: TRBJ2-3
CDR3 length: 10

CDR3 protein: CAWSGGGEETQYF
CDR3 DNA: TGTGCCTGGAGTGGAGGAGGGGAAGAGACCCAGTACTTC
clone size: -
V gene: TRBV30
D gene: -
J gene: TRBJ2-5
CDR3 length: 13

CDR3 protein: CASSVASGSPEQFF
CDR3 DNA: TGTGCCAGCAGTGTCGCTAGCGGGTCACCTGAGCAGTTCTTC
clone size: -
V gene: TRBV2
D gene: TRBD2
J gene: TRBJ2-1
CDR3 length: 14

CDR3 protein: CAISERAEYQETQYF
CDR3 DNA: TGTGCCATCAGTGAACGAGCGGAGTACCAAGAGACCCAGTACTTC
clone size: few
V gene: TRBV10-3
D gene: -
J gene: TRBJ2-5
CDR3 length: 15

CDR3 protein: CASSLGDSYNEQFF
CDR3 DNA: TGTGCCAGCAGCTTAGGGGACAGCTACAATGAGCAGTTCTTC
clone size: once
V gene: TRBV11-2
D gene: TRBD1
J gene: TRBJ2-1
CDR3 length: 14

CDR3 protein: CASRRRPPYEQYF
CDR3 DNA: TGTGCCAGCAGAAGGCGGCCCCCCTACGAGCAGTACTTC
clone size: -
V gene: TRBV6-5
D gene: -
J gene: TRBJ2-7
CDR3 length: 13

CDR3 protein: CASRNPGYGYTF
CDR3 DNA: TGTGCCAGCAGGAACCCAGGGTACGGCTACACCTTC
clone size: -
V gene: TRBV2
D gene: -
J gene: TRBJ1-2
CDR3 length: 12

CDR3 protein: CASRERDYNEQFF
CDR3 DNA: TGTGCCAGCAGGGAGCGGGACTACAATGAGCAGTTCTTC
clone size: -
V gene: TRBV2
D gene: TRBD2
J gene: TRBJ2-1
CDR3 length: 13

CDR3 protein: CASSPLQGGGDTQYF
CDR3 DNA: TGTGCCAGCTCACCACTACAGGGTGGGGGAGATACGCAGTATTTT
clone size: -
V gene: TRBV18
D gene: -
J gene: TRBJ2-3
CDR3 length: 15

CDR3 protein: CASGTGPTYEQYF
CDR3 DNA: TGTGCCAGCGGGACAGGGCCGACCTACGAGCAGTACTTC
clone size: -
V gene: TRBV6-5
D gene: TRBD1
J gene: TRBJ2-7
CDR3 length: 13

CDR3 protein: CASSLNRAGEETQYF
CDR3 DNA: TGTGCCAGCAGTCTGAATCGGGCCGGGGAAGAGACCCAGTACTTC
clone size: -
V gene: TRBV28
D gene: -
J gene: TRBJ2-5
CDR3 length: 15

CDR3 protein: CSASDRGSADTQYF
CDR3 DNA: TGCAGTGCTAGTGACAGGGGGTCGGCAGATACGCAGTATTTT
clone size: -
V gene: TRBV20-1
D gene: TRBD1
J gene: TRBJ2-3
CDR3 length: 14

CDR3 protein: CASSHGPDSYEQYF
CDR3 DNA: TGTGCCAGCAGCCATGGACCCGACAGCTACGAGCAGTACTTC
clone size: -
V gene: TRBV4-2
D gene: -
J gene: TRBJ2-7
CDR3 length: 14

CDR3 protein: CASSLSTGGYGYTF
CDR3 DNA: TGTGCCAGCAGTTTGTCTACAGGGGGGTATGGCTACACCTTC
clone size: -
V gene: TRBV28
D gene: TRBD1
J gene: TRBJ1-2
CDR3 length: 14

CDR3 protein: CSVGAGAYEQYF
CDR3 DNA: TGCAGCGTTGGGGCGGGGGCCTACGAGCAGTACTTC
clone size: -
V gene: TRBV29-1
D gene: TRBD2
J gene: TRBJ2-7
CDR3 length: 12

CDR3 protein: CASGSQGIGTGELFF
CDR3 DNA: TGTGCTAGTGGTTCACAGGGAATCGGCACCGGGGAGCTGTTTTTT
clone size: -
V gene: TRBV12-5
D gene: -
J gene: TRBJ2-2
CDR3 length: 15

CDR3 protein: CASSQTGGDSPLHF
CDR3 DNA: TGTGCCAGCAGCCAGACAGGGGGGGATTCACCCCTCCACTTT
clone size: once
V gene: TRBV25-1
D gene: TRBD1
J gene: TRBJ1-6
CDR3 length: 14

CDR3 protein: CASKAPTDTQYF
CDR3 DNA: TGTGCCAGCAAAGCACCCACAGATACGCAGTATTTT
clone size: -
V gene: TRBV6-5
D gene: -
J gene: TRBJ2-3
CDR3 length: 12

CDR3 protein: CASSEEGDSPLHF
CDR3 DNA: TGTGCCAGCAGTGAAGAGGGGGATTCACCCCTCCACTTT
clone size: once
V gene: TRBV2
D gene: -
J gene: TRBJ1-6
CDR3 length: 13